Below, 15 T cell receptor beta chains from the same sample are listed, as sequenced in a study of cytomegalovirus exposure and HLA in healthy donors. The PCR had 60 Vbeta and 13 Jbeta primers. Sequenced by immunoSEQ multiplex PCR; TCRdb stores in-frame clones only, minus some. The data show about 130,000 clones, about 82% seen once. Sequencing was performed on PBMCs. The receptor source for this set is a female donor in good health and CMV-seropositive.

This chain joins TRBV9 and TRBJ2-3; 9 nucleotides agree with TRBD2. CDR1 and CDR2 (germline): SGDLS, YYNGEE. The length of the CDR3 is 19 residues. The trim removed 1 base at V and 0 bases at J, leaving 12 bases unmatched. The CDR3 loop is CASSVLAGGSGLSTDTQYF. In DNA form, the CDR3 reads TGTGCCAGCAGCGTACTCGCGGGAGGGTCTGGTTTAAGCACAGATACGCAGTATTTT.

The gene calls are TRBV4-2 and TRBJ2-7, with TRBD2 matching over 14 bases. This CDR3 comprises 17 residues. Per the germline V gene, CDR1 is LGHNA and CDR2 is YNFKEQ. The V segment lost 1 base and the J segment 2 bases; nucleotides outside the gene matches: 4. CDR3 in amino acids: CASSQGLAGGPPYEQYF. The CDR3 region has the DNA TGTGCCAGCAGCCAAGGACTAGCGGGAGGGCCCCCCTACGAGCAGTACTTC.

The CDR3 reads CASSLGAGGLNEQFF. DNA of the CDR3: TGTGCCAGCAGTTTAGGAGCGGGAGGGCTCAATGAGCAGTTCTTC. This chain uses TRBV27 with TRBJ2-1, with 10 bases fitting TRBD2. CDR1 and CDR2 (germline): MNHEY, SMNVEV (reference sequence). After removal of 2 bases from V and 6 bases from J, the junction contained 4 bases not matched to a gene. CDR3 length: 15 amino acids.

J is TRBJ2-3 and V is TRBV7-3; maybe TRBD1 (5 bases). CDR1 SGHTA and CDR2 FQGTGA come from the germline V gene. The CDR3 sequence is 14 residues long. With 5 bases removed from V and 1 base from J, the gap between germline ends came to 10 bases. The chain's CDR3 is CASSPGPGTDTQYF. The CDR3 DNA reads TGTGCCAGCAGCCCAGGGCCCGGCACAGATACGCAGTATTTT.

The chain is built from TRBV7-3 and TRBJ2-3, with TRBD1 matching 8 bases. The CDR3 consists of 13 residues. V gave up 5 bases and J gave up 8 bases; unmatched junction bases: 6. Germline values: CDR1 SGHTA, CDR2 FQGTGA. The CDR3 sequence: CASSPDRGGTQYF. The CDR3 coding sequence is TGTGCCAGCAGCCCTGACAGGGGAGGTACGCAGTATTTT.

A single count supports this clone. The gene calls are TRBV6-5 and TRBJ1-3; tentatively, D is TRBD1 (6 bases). CDR3 length: 15 residues. CDR1 and CDR2 from the germline V gene are MNHEY and SVGAGI. V was pared by 5 bases and J by 0 bases, with 11 bases between. CDR3 in amino acids: CASSPTGNSGNTIYF. In DNA, the CDR3 is TGTGCCAGCAGTCCGACAGGAAACTCTGGAAACACCATATATTTT.

This clone was detected only a few times. This chain joins TRBV6-1 and TRBJ2-7, with TRBD2 as a possible D gene (5 bases). The CDR3 has 13 residues. V gave up 2 bases and J gave up 2 bases, with 7 bases separating them. CDR1 and CDR2 from the germline V gene are MNHNS and SASEGT. The CDR3, as DNA: TGTGCCAGCAGTGAACGGGGAACCTACGAGCAGTACTTC. Amino acids: CASSERGTYEQYF.

The CDR3 region is CASSPVPGQGAEANEKLFF. CDR3 nucleotide sequence: TGCGCCAGCAGCCCAGTCCCGGGACAGGGTGCGGAAGCTAATGAAAAACTGTTTTTT. The rearrangement uses TRBV5-1 and TRBJ1-4; TRBD1 agrees at 9 bases. CDR3 length equals 19 residues. Germline trimming cut 4 bases from V and 3 bases from J; bases unmatched to any gene: 16. CDR1 SGHRS and CDR2 YFSETQ come from the germline V gene.

V gene TRBV10-3 combines with J gene TRBJ2-7, with TRBD2 matching over 10 bases. After removal of 6 bases from V and 2 bases from J, the junction contained 1 base not matched to a gene. The germline gives CDR1 ENHRY, CDR2 SYGVKD. This CDR3 region has 13 residues. This CDR3 is CAISTSGAYEQYF. The CDR3 DNA reads as TGTGCCATCAGCACTAGCGGGGCCTACGAGCAGTACTTC.

The chain uses TRBV2 and TRBJ2-7; 8 bases are a match to TRBD2. V lost 8 bases and J lost 2; bases outside the gene matches: 5. The CDR3 is 13 amino acids. Germline-derived CDR1 and CDR2 are SNHLY and FYNNEI. The CDR3 protein is CASSKAGAYEQYF. The CDR3 nucleotides are TGTGCCAGCTCGAAAGCGGGGGCCTACGAGCAGTACTTC.

The V and J genes are TRBV2 and TRBJ2-1; 14 nucleotides agree with TRBD2. Germline V CDR1 and CDR2: SNHLY, FYNNEI. J gave up 8 bases and V 7 bases, and 19 bases lay outside the gene matches. The CDR3 is 19 residues long. The CDR3 loop is CASTKDRGGTSGRWDEQFF. The CDR3 DNA reads as TGTGCCAGCACCAAAGACAGGGGTGGGACTAGCGGGAGATGGGATGAGCAGTTCTTC.

This chain links TRBV5-1 with TRBJ2-7, with 7 bases identical to TRBD1. The length of the CDR3 is 15 residues. Germline V gene sequence: CDR1 SGHRS, CDR2 YFSETQ. V dropped 5 bases and J dropped 4; count of bases not matched to a gene: 12. The CDR3 is CASRRFETGSYEQYF. The CDR3 nucleotides read TGCGCCAGCAGAAGATTTGAGACAGGGAGTTACGAGCAGTACTTC.

This clone appeared a few times. The chain is built from TRBV6-6 and TRBJ2-7; D gene uncertain. CDR1 and CDR2 (germline): MNHNY, SVGAGI (reference sequence). The V end was cut by 6 bases, the J end by 5 bases, with 17 bases between. The CDR3 is made up of 14 amino acids. The CDR3 loop is CASRVSVPTHEQYF. The CDR3 DNA reads TGTGCCAGCAGAGTTTCCGTTCCCACTCACGAGCAGTACTTC.

This rearrangement joins TRBV10-3 to TRBJ2-5, with 7 bases matching TRBD1. The CDR3 length is 15 residues. CDR1 ENHRY and CDR2 SYGVKD come from the germline V gene. With 6 bases clipped from V and 4 bases from J, the junction kept 11 bases outside the gene matches. CDR3 sequence (DNA): TGTGCCATCAGCTCAGGGACAGAGTGGTCAGAGACCCAGTACTTC. It yields the protein CAISSGTEWSETQYF.

The J gene is TRBJ1-1, the V gene TRBV6-1; weak D call: TRBD1 (6 bases). Looked up from germline, CDR1 is MNHNS and CDR2 is SASEGT. V was clipped by 6 bases and J by 2 bases, with 13 bases between them. This CDR3 contains 14 residues. The CDR3 DNA reads as TGTGCCAGCAGAGCAACAGGGCGTAACACTGAAGCTTTCTTT. Its protein product is CASRATGRNTEAFF.